The rows below give T cell receptor beta chains drawn from one sample of a study of shared clonotypes between healthy human individuals. TCRdb's table, derived via immunoSEQ multiplex PCR, lists solely in-frame clones and lacks some. The repertoire holds more than 2 million clones, with roughly 94% as singletons. The sequencing sample was made of naive CD8+ T cells sorted from blood. The source is a man younger than 35 in good health. CDR3s include the opening cysteine and the closing phenylalanine or tryptophan. Each record gives: CDR3 protein, V gene, J gene, CDR3 length.

CDR3 protein: CASGTSGDYEQYF
V gene: TRBV2
J gene: TRBJ2-7
CDR3 length: 13

CDR3 protein: CASHLGGTRGNTIYF
V gene: TRBV5-4
J gene: TRBJ1-3
CDR3 length: 15

CDR3 protein: CAILPPGTQNDEQFF
V gene: TRBV6-1
J gene: TRBJ2-1
CDR3 length: 15

CDR3 protein: CASSSPGLAGTYEQYF
V gene: TRBV7-2
J gene: TRBJ2-7
CDR3 length: 16

CDR3 protein: CASSEEHERSISLGGSNQPQHF
V gene: TRBV6-1
J gene: TRBJ1-5
CDR3 length: 22

CDR3 protein: CASSITGGTEAFF
V gene: TRBV19
J gene: TRBJ1-1
CDR3 length: 13

CDR3 protein: CASSSPETGTGTEAFF
V gene: TRBV7-9
J gene: TRBJ1-1
CDR3 length: 16

CDR3 protein: CASSHTSGASSYNEQFF
V gene: TRBV4-1
J gene: TRBJ2-1
CDR3 length: 17

CDR3 protein: CASSSDYYEQYF
V gene: TRBV11-2
J gene: TRBJ2-7
CDR3 length: 12

CDR3 protein: CASRDRATDTQYF
V gene: TRBV2
J gene: TRBJ2-3
CDR3 length: 13

CDR3 protein: CASSRREAYEQYF
V gene: TRBV4-1
J gene: TRBJ2-7
CDR3 length: 13

CDR3 protein: CSVETSGGTIQETQYF
V gene: TRBV29-1
J gene: TRBJ2-5
CDR3 length: 16

CDR3 protein: CASREGPDTQYF
V gene: TRBV6-1
J gene: TRBJ2-3
CDR3 length: 12

CDR3 protein: CASSQEGTGFSF
V gene: TRBV4-1
J gene: TRBJ2-7
CDR3 length: 12

CDR3 protein: CSVETGSGNTIYF
V gene: TRBV29-1
J gene: TRBJ1-3
CDR3 length: 13

CDR3 protein: CASSLTLGSQETQYF
V gene: TRBV7-3
J gene: TRBJ2-5
CDR3 length: 15

CDR3 protein: CASSSGGALQETQYF
V gene: TRBV10-3
J gene: TRBJ2-5
CDR3 length: 15

CDR3 protein: CASSLAGDINEQYF
V gene: TRBV7-6
J gene: TRBJ2-7
CDR3 length: 14

CDR3 protein: CAIIRDSDSGNTIYF
V gene: TRBV10-3
J gene: TRBJ1-3
CDR3 length: 15

CDR3 protein: CASSEAAGTSASYEQYF
V gene: TRBV6-1
J gene: TRBJ2-7
CDR3 length: 17

CDR3 protein: CAIKNGTLSYEQYF
V gene: TRBV10-3
J gene: TRBJ2-7
CDR3 length: 14

CDR3 protein: CASSSGGGQEAFF
V gene: TRBV13
J gene: TRBJ1-1
CDR3 length: 13

CDR3 protein: CASSHIGVAGGLWEQYF
V gene: TRBV27
J gene: TRBJ2-7
CDR3 length: 17

CDR3 protein: CASSLGETASGNTIYF
V gene: TRBV5-1
J gene: TRBJ1-3
CDR3 length: 16

CDR3 protein: CASSTGVAGFYNEQFF
V gene: TRBV28
J gene: TRBJ2-1
CDR3 length: 16

CDR3 protein: CASRGGVTDTQYF
V gene: TRBV27
J gene: TRBJ2-3
CDR3 length: 13

CDR3 protein: CASSLSLSTGEGNEQFF
V gene: TRBV28
J gene: TRBJ2-1
CDR3 length: 17

CDR3 protein: CASSLDTDTQYF
V gene: TRBV5-5
J gene: TRBJ2-3
CDR3 length: 12

CDR3 protein: CATWTGAMNTEAFF
V gene: TRBV6-5
J gene: TRBJ1-1
CDR3 length: 14

CDR3 protein: CASSGTSLMETQYF
V gene: TRBV2
J gene: TRBJ2-5
CDR3 length: 14

CDR3 protein: CASSSVPPSGYTF
V gene: TRBV6-6
J gene: TRBJ1-2
CDR3 length: 13

CDR3 protein: CASSFGGDYYQETQYF
V gene: TRBV5-1
J gene: TRBJ2-5
CDR3 length: 16

CDR3 protein: CASSPGAGVYEQYF
V gene: TRBV4-1
J gene: TRBJ2-7
CDR3 length: 14

CDR3 protein: CASSYGQGVVYGYTF
V gene: TRBV6-5
J gene: TRBJ1-2
CDR3 length: 15

CDR3 protein: CASSLFGQVFNSPLHF
V gene: TRBV27
J gene: TRBJ1-6
CDR3 length: 16

CDR3 protein: CASSTVRELSSYEQYF
V gene: TRBV4-1
J gene: TRBJ2-7
CDR3 length: 16

CDR3 protein: CASSPSPWVDEQFF
V gene: TRBV6-5
J gene: TRBJ2-1
CDR3 length: 14

CDR3 protein: CSITLELTYEQYF
V gene: TRBV29-1
J gene: TRBJ2-7
CDR3 length: 13

CDR3 protein: CASSFPTGGDSPLHF
V gene: TRBV6-6
J gene: TRBJ1-6
CDR3 length: 15

CDR3 protein: CSASSMGGYTF
V gene: TRBV20-1
J gene: TRBJ1-2
CDR3 length: 11

CDR3 protein: CASSFDRDGANSPLHF
V gene: TRBV6-6
J gene: TRBJ1-6
CDR3 length: 16

CDR3 protein: CASTSRQTGNYGYTF
V gene: TRBV5-4
J gene: TRBJ1-2
CDR3 length: 15

CDR3 protein: CASSPPGTLVWQYF
V gene: TRBV28
J gene: TRBJ2-7
CDR3 length: 14

CDR3 protein: CSVEGRQGELFF
V gene: TRBV29-1
J gene: TRBJ2-2
CDR3 length: 12

CDR3 protein: CASSKSSGSWNNEQFF
V gene: TRBV2
J gene: TRBJ2-1
CDR3 length: 16

CDR3 protein: CASSEWGGREDGYTF
V gene: TRBV25-1
J gene: TRBJ1-2
CDR3 length: 15

CDR3 protein: CASSIQNQPQHF
V gene: TRBV19
J gene: TRBJ1-5
CDR3 length: 12

CDR3 protein: CASSLGTSSTEQYF
V gene: TRBV4-3
J gene: TRBJ2-7
CDR3 length: 14

CDR3 protein: CASSLDLNEQFF
V gene: TRBV11-3
J gene: TRBJ2-1
CDR3 length: 12

CDR3 protein: CAWSEGTDRFGYTF
V gene: TRBV30
J gene: TRBJ1-2
CDR3 length: 14